The T cell receptor beta chain under discussion was sequenced for a study of cytomegalovirus exposure and HLA in healthy donors (dated by TCRdb to 2017 to 2019). Regarding the research as a whole: In an earlier analysis of under 750 of the donors, about 260 Gb of sequence data and about 110 million unique TCR beta sequences from about 179 million T cells were reported. Approximately 300 gigabases of sequencing data and tens of millions of unique TCR sequences made up an early release that covered fewer than 650 HLA-typed donors. Of the approximately 400 genotyped donors, approximately 83% fell in the genetic ancestry cluster associated with self-reported Caucasian donors. The aim of the study was to test whether cataloging public T cell receptors could identify signatures of past pathogen exposure. The study profiled the T cell repertoires of 500 to 800 subjects by immunosequencing and related them to cytomegalovirus serostatus. Besides the first cohort of 666 subjects, a separate validation cohort made up of 90 to 150 different subjects was used. High-throughput TCR immunosequencing, statistical association of individual TCRs with disease status, and machine learning were combined to predict cytomegalovirus infection status. A later analysis re-examined previously published TCR beta repertoires from 500 to 700 donors and added high-resolution HLA genotyping to investigate patterns of TCR occurrence. In the later analysis, no new phenotypic data were used to find candidate immune exposures; instead, reliance was placed on TCR beta sequences and their occurrence across donors. In an earlier analysis of roughly 580 of the donors, high-throughput TCR beta sequencing was used to judge whether each TCR beta V gene segment behaved as functional or pseudogenic. Donor age, sex, ethnicity and CMV serostatus were collected together with the repertoire data. A later genetic analysis took genome-wide SNP genotypes for about 55% of the roughly 700 donors and used that subset as a discovery cohort. All discovery cohort repertoires had been generated using a single sequencing platform. HLA typing covered class I and class II loci at four-digit resolution. Typing coverage differed by locus: A, B, C, DRB1 and DQB1 were typed in roughly 629-640 donors, DQA1 in about 510, DPA1 in 600 to 610, and DPB1 in 472. Four or five DR-DQ haplotypes were handled as single units for association and clustering because linkage in the cohort was strong. Among roughly 400 genotyped donors of the cohort, an average of around 250,000 unique TCR beta nucleotide sequences was sequenced per donor, of which about 19% were non-productive. What the authors observed across the whole study: Because HLA typing was unavailable for some donors at each locus, only the typed subset was used in association tests. The presence/absence analyses assumed that sequencing depth was roughly uniform across donors, and that assumption may not be true. The sequencing pipeline was judged likely to have produced a cluster of highly shared sequence variants as a technical artifact. Some IMGT-functional V segments, including TRBV6-2 and TRBV6-3, could not be distinguished by the 87-base-pair reads and were therefore excluded. For the cohort, immune exposure information was limited to CMV serostatus. A few of the identified cytomegalovirus-associated TCR beta chains were confirmed in vitro to be specific for cytomegalovirus antigens. Because counts were too low, seventeen rarely observed V segments, including chromosome 9 orphons, were excluded from the earlier analysis of under 650 of the donors. Most TCR sequences were observed very rarely across donors, whereas some public TCRs were present in many individuals. A further reported finding was that TCR beta sequences accurately predicted the HLA-A and HLA-B alleles for most subjects in the first cohort. According to a later analysis, parvovirus B19, influenza, CMV and Epstein-Barr virus appeared linked to several top co-occurrence clusters. A total of 150 or so TCR beta chains were listed by the study as associated with cytomegalovirus. It was suggested by the authors that the approach could potentially be generalized to other disease states and immunological phenotypes. In a later analysis, HLA-associated TCR beta chains were found to be more clonally expanded and to have lower generation probabilities than equally common non-associated chains. According to a later genetic analysis, donors in an Asian-associated ancestry cluster had fewer N-insertions in productive TCRs than the roughly 670-donor mean. An earlier analysis of approximately 570 of the donors showed that most TCR beta V segments appeared in productive rearrangements either about 87% or about 30% of the time, which broadly matched IMGT annotations. According to a later analysis, TCR association rates differed among HLA loci, with DRB1 alleles showing the most associated TCRs and HLA-C alleles showing the fewest. At a false discovery rate of 0.05, a later analysis linked about 17,000 TCR beta sequences to specific HLA alleles. The classifier was reported to diagnose cytomegalovirus status with high specificity and sensitivity in both the original cohort and the validation cohort. Only TCR beta chains were sequenced in this cohort, and the absence of alpha or paired-chain data limited detectable features. A later genetic analysis associated a missense DCLRE1C variant with V-gene and J-gene trimming of TCR beta chains, and an independent cohort replicated the association. Linkage disequilibrium might explain the correlated functional status among segregating V segments, but an unknown experimental factor could not be ruled out. Strong co-occurrence of HLA alleles, especially DR and DQ, made assigning TCR associations to individual alleles difficult. In a later analysis, most CMV-associated TCR beta chains were found to appear HLA-restricted, with HLA associations seemingly driven largely by CMV exposure.

A note on this clone: Its antigen is still unknown. No quality values exist for individual bases; no much larger clone is one base distant.

Libraries were prepared through the immunoSEQ multiplex PCR assay. For the multiplex PCR, a mixture combining 60 forward primers for TCR Vbeta segments and 13 reverse primers for TCR Jbeta segments was used. The CDR3 region of rearranged TCR beta genes was amplified from genomic DNA with a multiplex PCR assay. The Illumina HiSeq System was used to sequence the amplified TCR beta libraries as 87-base-pair reads. On the authors' methods: A later analysis counted about 80 million unique TCR beta chains across the 640 or so repertoires, and some 11 million of these chains were shared by at least two donors. To remove PCR and sequencing errors, raw reads were error-corrected and collapsed into unique sequences using a nearest-neighbor algorithm that merged closely related sequences. Alignment of CDR3 sequences to IMGT reference sequences was used to assign V, D and J gene segments. For a sequence to be retained, a match of at least six nucleotides to both a V gene segment and a J gene segment was required. A rearrangement was called productive if the CDR3 had no stop codons and remained in frame with V and J, and every other rearrangement was called non-productive. CDR3 was defined by IMGT convention, running from the second conserved V-encoded cysteine to the conserved J-encoded phenylalanine. Sequences without an unambiguous match to a single V gene segment were excluded from the earlier analysis of over 500 of the donors. In an earlier analysis of a few hundred of the donors, a V segment was called functional when productive rearrangements were above 56.7%, and segregating when the standard deviation between donors exceeded 5%. A statistical classification framework was built for diagnosing cytomegalovirus status from the catalog of TCR beta chain sequences. A later analysis assigned V and J genes by comparing TCR nucleotide sequences with IMGT/GENE-DB human TR gene sequences. Using the TCRdist pipeline, a later analysis assigned CDR3 sequences along with most-parsimonious VDJ recombination scenarios. A later analysis defined each TCR beta chain by its CDR3 amino acid sequence plus V-gene family, and excluded reads lacking a unique V-gene family. In a later analysis, 450 to 600 highly shared, low-generation-probability nucleotide sequences were removed to address suspected cross-contamination and a sequencing artifact. For each public chain, a later analysis derived a clonal expansion index from normalized ranks of inferred template counts within each repertoire. In a later analysis, generation probabilities were computed using a VDJ recombination model fitted to out-of-frame rearrangements, and the results were checked against IGoR. Hypergeometric tests were used in a later analysis to score TCR-TCR, TCR-HLA and TCR-CMV co-occurrence, with a repertoire-size bias correction applied to the TCR pairs. False discovery rates were estimated in a later analysis by permuting HLA or CMV assignments 20 times. In a later analysis, co-occurring TCRs were grouped using DBSCAN, and TCRdist sequence similarity was added for clustering within HLA-allele-positive subsets. Repertoires with fewer than 30,000 or more than 120,000 public chains, plus five repertoires with anomalous nucleotide sharing, were excluded from co-occurrence clustering. This immuneACCESS table, as held by TCRdb, lists in-frame sequences with V and J called but not all clones. Of the missing ones, under half trace to an unresolved V gene in checked studies; the others have no known cause. V, J and clone size reflect that table, while D and trimming were determined from the DNA. The sample profile shows fewer than 250,000 clones; about 80% of them were found once. The ten largest clones take up around 0.99% of the sample.

The cohort consisted of 666 healthy bone marrow donors. All cohort members were sampled while nominally healthy, although unrecorded immune exposures were likely present. The donor was CMV seronegative and was included in the group of several hundred seronegative cohort members. Each donor provided a peripheral blood sample, and peripheral blood mononuclear cells were used for TCR beta sequencing. The Qiagen DNeasy Blood Extraction Kit was used to extract genomic DNA from the blood cell samples. V and J lose 0 bases and 0 bases, and a span of 15 bases separates them. The CDR1 and CDR2 encoded by the germline V gene are KGHSH and LQKENI. The CDR3 goes from the cysteine to the valine over 17 residues. Only the CDR3 part of the read is kept: 51 bases, read in frame from the first base.

The origin of this receptor is a woman in her 40s in good health and CMV-seronegative. The chain joins TRBV18 to TRBJ2-7; the best D guess is TRBD2, with 5 bases matching. Source material: PBMCs. Read as DNA, the sequence is TGTGCCAGCTCACCACCGTCTACGGGGAAGAGCTCCTACGAGCAGTACGTC. It specifies CASSPPSTGKSSYEQYV.